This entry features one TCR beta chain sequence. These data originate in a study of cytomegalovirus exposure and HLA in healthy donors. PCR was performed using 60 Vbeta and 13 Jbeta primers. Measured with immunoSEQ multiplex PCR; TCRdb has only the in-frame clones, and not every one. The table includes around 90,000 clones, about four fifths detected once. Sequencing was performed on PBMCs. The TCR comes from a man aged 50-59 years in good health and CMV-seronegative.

CDR3 in amino acids: CASSHQYSSGQFF. The CDR3 coding sequence is TGTGCCAGCAGTCACCAATACAGTTCTGGGCAGTTCTTC. This chain uses TRBV27 with TRBJ2-1, with D uncertain. The length of the CDR3 is 13 residues. CDR1 and CDR2 (germline): MNHEY, SMNVEV (reference sequence). Trimming stripped 5 bases from V and 12 bases from J, with 17 bases between.